The subject of this entry is one T cell receptor beta chain. The CDR3 extends over 16 amino acids. J gave up 5 bases and V 4 bases, and 14 bases lay outside the gene matches. Germline CDR1 reads SQVTM; CDR2 reads ANQGSEA. The data were obtained in a study of blood T cell repertoires in COVID-19. Original methodology: Reference gene primers were amplified, and this amplification served to estimate nucleated cell counts. The assay was immunoSEQ multiplex PCR, and TCRdb's table has in-frame clones only and misses some. Clonal size and the V and J genes are those of that table, whereas D and trimming came from the DNA. This sample carries tens of thousands of clones, more than 70% of them seen once, and the ten largest clones take approximately 7.4%.

Sequenced sample: peripheral blood. The receptor comes from a human donor with acute or convalescent COVID-19. The donor label of this sample is uncertain. V usage is TRBV29-1 and J usage is TRBJ2-3, with 8 bases fitting TRBD2. The CDR3 loop reads CSVAPMTAGAVDTQYF. As DNA, the CDR3 is TGCAGCGTTGCCCCCATGACAGCGGGGGCGGTAGATACGCAGTATTTT.